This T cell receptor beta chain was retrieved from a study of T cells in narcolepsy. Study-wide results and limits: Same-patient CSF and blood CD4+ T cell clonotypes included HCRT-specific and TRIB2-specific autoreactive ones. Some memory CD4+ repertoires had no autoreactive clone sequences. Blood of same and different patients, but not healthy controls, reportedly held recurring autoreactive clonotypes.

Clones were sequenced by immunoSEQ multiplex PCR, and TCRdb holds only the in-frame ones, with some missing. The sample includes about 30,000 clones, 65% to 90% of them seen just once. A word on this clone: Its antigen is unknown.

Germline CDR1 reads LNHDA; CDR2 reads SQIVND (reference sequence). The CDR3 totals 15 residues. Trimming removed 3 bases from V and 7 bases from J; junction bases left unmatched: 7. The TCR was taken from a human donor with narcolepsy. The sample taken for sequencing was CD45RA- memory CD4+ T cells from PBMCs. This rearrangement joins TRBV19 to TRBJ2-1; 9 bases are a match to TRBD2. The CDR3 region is CASSIEGTSYNEQFF. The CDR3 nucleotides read TGTGCCAGTAGTATTGAGGGGACTAGCTATAATGAGCAGTTCTTC.